The subject of this entry is one T cell receptor beta chain. The target antigen is unknown. This sample is drawn from a study of cytomegalovirus exposure and HLA in healthy donors. General observations from the study: In vitro testing confirmed a few CMV-associated chains as specific for CMV antigens. It was assumed in the presence/absence analyses that sequencing depth was roughly uniform across donors.

13 Jbeta primers and 60 Vbeta primers were used for the PCR. Profiling relied on immunoSEQ multiplex PCR, and the TCRdb table lists in-frame clones only, not all of them. The table lists 130,000 to 150,000 clones, roughly three quarters of them singletons. The ends were cut back, 5 bases at V and 3 bases at J, with 13 bases in the middle. The germline CDR1 and CDR2 sequences are LNHDA and SQIVND (reference sequence). The CDR3 runs to 14 residues. V gene TRBV19 combines with J gene TRBJ1-2; D is unclear. Material: PBMCs. This receptor was obtained from a middle-aged woman in good health and CMV-seropositive. CDR3 in amino acids: CASSPSGEHYGYTF. CDR3 sequence (DNA): TGTGCCAGTAGTCCCAGTGGAGAGCACTATGGCTACACCTTC.